What follows are 2 T cell receptor beta chains derived from one specimen sequenced in a study of cytomegalovirus exposure and HLA in healthy donors. Researchers ran the PCR with 60 Vbeta and 13 Jbeta primers. Clones were read by immunoSEQ multiplex PCR, and TCRdb kept only the in-frame ones, dropping some. The sample records some 180,000 clones, around four fifths being singletons. Input material: PBMCs. Receptor source: a man aged 18 to 30 in good health and CMV-seronegative.

This rearrangement joins TRBV9 to TRBJ2-7; D not resolved. The ends were cut back, 0 bases at V and 3 bases at J, with 10 bases in the middle. The germline CDR1 and CDR2 sequences are SGDLS and YYNGEE. This CDR3 comprises 14 residues. CDR3 sequence reads: CASSVGAPNYEQYF. CDR3 coding DNA: TGTGCCAGCAGCGTAGGGGCACCAAACTACGAGCAGTACTTC. The whole variable domain, remainder taken from reference TRBV9 and TRBJ2-7, is DSGVTQTPKHLITATGQRVTLRCSPRSGDLSVYWYQQSLDQGLQFLIQYYNGEERAKGNILERFSAQQFPDLHSELNLSSLELGDSALYFCASSVGAPNYEQYFGPGTRLTVT.

The chain employs TRBV5-1 and TRBJ2-1; TRBD2 is a possible D gene (5 bases). The length of the CDR3 is 17 residues. Trimming removed 4 bases from V and 8 bases from J, with 25 bases in between. Looked up from germline, CDR1 is SGHRS and CDR2 is YFSETQ. The CDR3 region has the DNA TGCGCCAGCAGCCCGACCCTCCAGACTACCTTGGGCGATGAGCAGTTCTTC. As protein: CASSPTLQTTLGDEQFF.